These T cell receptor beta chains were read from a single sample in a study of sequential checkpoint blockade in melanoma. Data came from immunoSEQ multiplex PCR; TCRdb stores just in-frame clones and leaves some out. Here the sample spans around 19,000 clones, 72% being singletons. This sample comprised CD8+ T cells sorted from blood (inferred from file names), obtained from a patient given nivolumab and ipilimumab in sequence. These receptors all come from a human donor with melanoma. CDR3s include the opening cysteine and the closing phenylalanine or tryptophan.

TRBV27,CASSLTGGRTEAFF
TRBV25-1,CASSVGQGSEQYF
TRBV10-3,CAISEIREGVDYGYTF
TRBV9,CASSVRQRSEQYF
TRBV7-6,CASSPLGTEAPNQPQHF
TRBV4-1,CASSQGMGSGYEQYF
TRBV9,CASSAGTGGTEAFF
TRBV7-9,CASSLPGGSYNEQFF
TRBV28,CASTIGIAGYNEQFF
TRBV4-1,CASSHRTGIDGYTF
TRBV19,CASAPRGTGLYEQYF
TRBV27,CASSLGQAPVNEQFF
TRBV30,CAWSARGLSSYEQYF
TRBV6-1,CASTTGDIGDYGYTF
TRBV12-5,CASGPRDRWGKHHIF
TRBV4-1,CASSSPGQGGSPLHF
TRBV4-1,CASSQDKGTKGPYNEQFF
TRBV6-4,CASSLWCSTRQSRANVLTF
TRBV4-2,CASSLVDGTGTGNTIYF
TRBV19,CASTATQRPYGYTF